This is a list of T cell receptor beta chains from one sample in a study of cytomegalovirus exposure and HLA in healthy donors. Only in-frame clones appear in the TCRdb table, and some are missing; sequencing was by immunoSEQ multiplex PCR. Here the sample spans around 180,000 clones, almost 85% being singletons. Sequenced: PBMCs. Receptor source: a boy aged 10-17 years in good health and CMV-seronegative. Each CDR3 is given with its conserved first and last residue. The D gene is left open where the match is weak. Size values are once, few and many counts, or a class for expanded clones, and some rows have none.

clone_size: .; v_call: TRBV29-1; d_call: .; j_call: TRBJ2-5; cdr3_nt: TGCAGCGTTGAAGAAGAGGGTCGGGAGACCCAGTACTTC; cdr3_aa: CSVEEEGRETQYF
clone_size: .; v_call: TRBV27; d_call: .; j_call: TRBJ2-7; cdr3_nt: TGTGCCAGCAGTTTAATGGGGCAGGGGTACGAGCAGTACTTC; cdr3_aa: CASSLMGQGYEQYF
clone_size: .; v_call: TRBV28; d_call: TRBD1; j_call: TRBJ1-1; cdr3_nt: TGTGCCAGCAGTCTGCAGGGGGCGGAGACTGAAGCTTTCTTT; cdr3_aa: CASSLQGAETEAFF
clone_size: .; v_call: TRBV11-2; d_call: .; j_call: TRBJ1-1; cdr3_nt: TGTGCCAGCAGCTCCGGGGGTCCCCACACTGAAGCTTTCTTT; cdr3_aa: CASSSGGPHTEAFF
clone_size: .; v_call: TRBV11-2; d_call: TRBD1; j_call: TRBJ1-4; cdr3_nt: TGTGCCAGCAGCTTAGGGACAGGTCACCCTAATGAAAAACTGTTTTTT; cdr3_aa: CASSLGTGHPNEKLFF
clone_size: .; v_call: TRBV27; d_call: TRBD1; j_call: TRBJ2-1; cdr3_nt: TGTGCCAGCAGGGGGACAGGTTTCTCCTACAATGAGCAGTTCTTC; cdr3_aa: CASRGTGFSYNEQFF
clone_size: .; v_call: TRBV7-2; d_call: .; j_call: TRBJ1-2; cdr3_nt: TGTGCCAGCAGCTTCCCTCGGCGGGGCTACACCTTC; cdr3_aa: CASSFPRRGYTF
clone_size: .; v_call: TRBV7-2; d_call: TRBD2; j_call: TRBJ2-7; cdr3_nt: TGTGCCAGCAGCTTGCCGACTAGCGGGAGGTACGAGCAGTACTTC; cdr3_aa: CASSLPTSGRYEQYF
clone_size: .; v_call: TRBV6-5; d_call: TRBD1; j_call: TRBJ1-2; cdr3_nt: TGTGCCAGCAGTTTCGTTTGGGGGACAGATTATGGCTACACCTTC; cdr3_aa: CASSFVWGTDYGYTF
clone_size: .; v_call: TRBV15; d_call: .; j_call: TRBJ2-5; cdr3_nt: TGTGCCACCAGTATTCCGGAAATCCAAGGCCCGGGGGAGACCCAGTACTTC; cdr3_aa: CATSIPEIQGPGETQYF
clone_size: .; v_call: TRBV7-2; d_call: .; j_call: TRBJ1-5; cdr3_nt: TGTGCCAGCAGCTTGGGGGGGCCAAATCAGCCCCAGCATTTT; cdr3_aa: CASSLGGPNQPQHF
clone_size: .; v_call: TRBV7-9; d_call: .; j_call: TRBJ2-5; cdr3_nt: TGTGCCAGCAGCCCGAACGCCTTTCCAGGGGCTGGGGAGACCCAGTACTTC; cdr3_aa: CASSPNAFPGAGETQYF
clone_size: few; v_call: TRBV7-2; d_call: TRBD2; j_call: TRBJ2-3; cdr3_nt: TGTGCCAGCAGCTTAGTTGGGACTAGGGCTGGAGATACGCAGTATTTT; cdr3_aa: CASSLVGTRAGDTQYF
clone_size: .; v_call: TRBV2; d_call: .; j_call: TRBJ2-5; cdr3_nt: TGTGCCAGCATGACGGGAGATGAGACCCAGTACTTC; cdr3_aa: CASMTGDETQYF
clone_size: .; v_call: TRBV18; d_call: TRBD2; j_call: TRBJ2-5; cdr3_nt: TGTGCCAGCTCACCTAACGCGGCGGGAGCACAAGAGACCCAGTACTTC; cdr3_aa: CASSPNAAGAQETQYF
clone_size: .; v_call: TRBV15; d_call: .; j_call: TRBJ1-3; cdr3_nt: TGTGCCACCAGCCAGGTATCTGGAAACACCATATATTTT; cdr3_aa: CATSQVSGNTIYF
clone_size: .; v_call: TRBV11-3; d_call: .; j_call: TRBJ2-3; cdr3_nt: TGTGCCAGCAGCCCAGGTGGGCAGGCTAGCACAGATACGCAGTATTTT; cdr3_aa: CASSPGGQASTDTQYF
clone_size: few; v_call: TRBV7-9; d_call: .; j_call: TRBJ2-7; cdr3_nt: TGTGCCAGCAGCTTAGCCAGGTCCTACGAGCAGTACTTC; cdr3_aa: CASSLARSYEQYF
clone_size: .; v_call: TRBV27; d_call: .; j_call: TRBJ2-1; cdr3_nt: TGTGCCAGCAGTTATTCAACAGGTCACATTATCAATGAGCAGTTCTTC; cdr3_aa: CASSYSTGHIINEQFF
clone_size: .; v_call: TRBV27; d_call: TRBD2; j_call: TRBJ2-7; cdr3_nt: TGTGCCAGCAGTAAGGAGGGGTTGGGCGGGAGGAACGCCTACGAGCAGTACTTC; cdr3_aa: CASSKEGLGGRNAYEQYF
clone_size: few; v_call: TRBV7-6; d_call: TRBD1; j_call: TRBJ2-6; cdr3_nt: TGTGCCAGCAGCTTACGCTCGACAGGGGCTAGTTCAGGGGCCAACGTCCTGACTTTC; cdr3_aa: CASSLRSTGASSGANVLTF